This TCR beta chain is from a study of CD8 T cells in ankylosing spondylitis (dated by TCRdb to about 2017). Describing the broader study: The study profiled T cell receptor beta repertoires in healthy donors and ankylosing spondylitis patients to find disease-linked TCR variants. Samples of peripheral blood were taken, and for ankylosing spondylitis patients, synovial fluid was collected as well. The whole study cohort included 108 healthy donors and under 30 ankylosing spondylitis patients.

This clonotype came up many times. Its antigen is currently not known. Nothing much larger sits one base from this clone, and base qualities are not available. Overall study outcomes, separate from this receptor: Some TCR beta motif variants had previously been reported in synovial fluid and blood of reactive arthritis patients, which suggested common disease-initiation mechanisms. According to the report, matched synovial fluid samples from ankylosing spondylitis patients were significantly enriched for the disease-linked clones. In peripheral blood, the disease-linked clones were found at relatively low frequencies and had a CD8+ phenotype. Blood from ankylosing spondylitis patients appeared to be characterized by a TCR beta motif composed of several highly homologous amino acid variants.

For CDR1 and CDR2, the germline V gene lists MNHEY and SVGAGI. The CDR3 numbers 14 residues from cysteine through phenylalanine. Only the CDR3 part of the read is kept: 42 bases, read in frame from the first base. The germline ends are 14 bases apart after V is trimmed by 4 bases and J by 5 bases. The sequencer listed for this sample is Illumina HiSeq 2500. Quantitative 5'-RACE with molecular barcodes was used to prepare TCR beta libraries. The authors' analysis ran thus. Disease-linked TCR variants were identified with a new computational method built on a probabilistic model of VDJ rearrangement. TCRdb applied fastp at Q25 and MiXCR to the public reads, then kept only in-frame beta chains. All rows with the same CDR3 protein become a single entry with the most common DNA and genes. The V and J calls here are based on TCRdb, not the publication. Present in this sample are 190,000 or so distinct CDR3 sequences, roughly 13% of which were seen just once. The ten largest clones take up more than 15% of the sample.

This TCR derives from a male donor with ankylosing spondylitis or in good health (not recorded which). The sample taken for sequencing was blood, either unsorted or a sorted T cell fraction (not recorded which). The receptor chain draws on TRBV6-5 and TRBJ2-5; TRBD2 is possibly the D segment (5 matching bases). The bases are TGTGCCAGCAGTTCCCTCACGCCGGGGGAGACCCAGTACTTC. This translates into CASSSLTPGETQYF.